This T cell receptor beta chain was sequenced during a study of T cells in Graves' hyperthyroidism and ophthalmopathy. The CDR3 regions of TCR beta were amplified from RNA transcripts. A set of HTBI primers served as the primers for a first-round RT-PCR of the TCR CDR3. TCRdb reprocessed the multiplex PCR reads via MiXCR and lists one record per CDR3 protein. The data hold some 510,000 distinct CDR3 sequences, with roughly 46% observed a single time. General study points: Most clonotypes that expanded in the thyroid above 0.001 also showed up in blood. Ophthalmopathy, as predicted by the model, came a median around 7 months after the prediction.

To note about this clonotype: Its cognate antigen is unknown.

From germline, CDR1 is SEHNR and CDR2 FQNEAQ (reference sequence). Trimming removed 8 bases at V and 0 bases at J, with 7 bases between. The CDR3 sequence is 13 residues long. Hyperthyroidism was newly diagnosed in patients aged 18 to 65 (duration under 2 months). The study excluded patients with uncontrolled infection, other autoimmune disease, pregnancy or lactation. The specimen was peripheral blood or thyroid tissue (not recorded which). This TCR was recovered from a woman between 18 and 29 years old with Graves' hyperthyroidism. The chain recombines TRBV7-9 with TRBJ2-2; D assignment may be TRBD1 or TRBD2 (5 bases each). CDR3 bases: TGTGCCAGCGTGGGACCGAACACCGGGGAGCTGTTTTTT. Its translation is CASVGPNTGELFF.